This TCR beta chain came from a study of shared clonotypes between healthy human individuals. This CDR3 is 15 amino acids long. Trimming took 7 bases from V and 4 from J; bases not matched to a gene: 9. Per the germline V gene, CDR1 is LNHDA and CDR2 is SQIVND (reference sequence). A note on this clone: Antigen specificity is unknown.

Assay used: immunoSEQ multiplex PCR; TCRdb lists only in-frame clones, some missing. Of some 1.5 million clones in the sample, approximately 97% were seen once. Study-wide results and caveats: Genetic and exposure-history diversity was limited by the small donor number.

Sequenced: naive CD4+ T cells sorted from blood. Subset denoted: CD45RA+ positively selected. This TCR came from a man younger than 40 in good health. The V gene is TRBV19, the J gene TRBJ1-5; 8 nucleotides align to TRBD1. The CDR3 coding sequence is TGTGCCAGTACCCGGGACAGGAGATTTAATCAGCCCCAGCATTTT. It specifies CASTRDRRFNQPQHF.